This TCR beta chain was observed in a study of blood T cell repertoires in COVID-19. Study as a whole: Samples came from the United States, Italy and Spain, spanning acute and convalescent COVID-19. PBMCs, B-cell-depleted T cells, or T cells provided the cDNA or gDNA that made up the material.

In regard to this clone: One end of the junction varies from germline; a read error may be responsible.

The protocol was immunoSEQ multiplex PCR, while the TCRdb copy is restricted to in-frame clones and leaves out a portion. The data hold about 280,000 clones, with 85% observed a single time. Per the germline V gene, CDR1 is MNHEY and CDR2 is SVGAGI. There are 14 residues in the CDR3. What was sequenced was PBMCs or T cells enriched from blood (not recorded which). The origin of this receptor is a woman aged 45-60 years who had recovered from COVID-19. J is TRBJ2-6 and V is TRBV6-5; the D gene is possibly TRBD1 (5 bases). In nucleotides, the CDR3 is TGTGCCAGCGGACAAGGCTCTGGGACCAACGTCCTGACTTTC. Protein product: CASGQGSGTNVLTF.